This T cell receptor beta chain was sequenced for a study of cytomegalovirus exposure and HLA in healthy donors. General study findings and limits: As immune exposure information, only CMV serostatus was available.

Concerning this clone: Its cognate antigen is unknown.

The PCR made use of 60 Vbeta and 13 Jbeta primers. The method was immunoSEQ multiplex PCR; TCRdb's version includes in-frame clones alone and lacks a portion of them. Recorded for this sample: tens of thousands of clones. The CDR3 totals 15 residues. CDR1 and CDR2 (germline): MDHEN, SYDVKM. Deletions cut 4 bases from V and 5 bases from J, with 12 bases between. The sequence was obtained from a woman aged 55-70 years in good health and CMV-seropositive. The sample taken for sequencing was PBMCs. V usage is TRBV28 and J usage is TRBJ1-6; possible D gene TRBD1, 6 bases. The CDR3 here is CASSSFRGNNSPLHF. The CDR3 nucleotides are TGTGCCAGCAGTTCCTTCAGGGGAAATAATTCACCCCTCCACTTT.